This T cell receptor beta chain was documented in a study of T cells after somatic rescue of genetic block. The data were produced by immunoSEQ multiplex PCR, yet TCRdb's version contains in-frame clones alone and is incomplete. The data contain around 70,000 clones, around 92% of them seen just once; the ten biggest clones take up about 2.7%. This clone has a handful of counts. V lost 5 bases, J lost 1 base, and 6 bases lay in between. The germline CDR1 and CDR2 sequences are SGHTA and FQGNSA. This CDR3 is 13 amino acids long. The gene calls are TRBV7-2 and TRBJ1-3; D gene unclear. Sequenced material: peripheral blood mononuclear cells (PBMCs). The source is a man between 35 and 55 years old. CDR3 nucleotide sequence: TGTGCCAGCAGCGGCGGGTCTGGAAACACCATATATTTT. It encodes CASSGGSGNTIYF. The variable domain in full, with the rest retrieved from reference TRBV7-2 and TRBJ1-3, is GAGVSQSPSNKVTEKGKDVELRCDPISGHTALYWYRQSLGQGLEFLIYFQGNSAPDKSGLPSDRFSAERTGGSVSTLTIQRTQQEDSAVYLCASSGGSGNTIYFGEGSWLTVV.